The clone carrying this T cell receptor (beta chain) turned up a few times. Using immunoSEQ multiplex PCR, the repertoire was profiled, and TCRdb retains in-frame clones only, with some absent. The sample shows 170,000 or so clones, about 80% of them seen only once. The entry originates in a study of blood T cell repertoires in COVID-19. V lost 4 bases and J lost 0, with 12 bases in between. The CDR3 consists of 16 residues. Germline V gene lookup returns CDR1 MNHEY and CDR2 SVGAGI. Sequenced material: peripheral blood. This rearrangement joins TRBV6-5 to TRBJ1-4, with no clear D. The receptor's source is a man in his sixties or seventies with active or convalescent COVID-19. The CDR3 nucleotides read TGTGCCAGCAGTTGGAGGGCTGGAGCAACTAATGAAAAACTGTTTTTT. Protein product: CASSWRAGATNEKLFF.